The rows below give T cell receptor beta chains drawn from one sample of a study of PD-1 and CTLA-4 blockade in melanoma. Clones were read by immunoSEQ multiplex PCR, and TCRdb kept only the in-frame ones, dropping some. The sample includes around 15,000 clones, approximately 70% of them seen just once. This material consisted of CD8+ T cells from peripheral blood, taken from a patient given anti-PD-1 treatment. The receptors derive from a human donor with melanoma. CDR3s include the opening cysteine and the closing phenylalanine or tryptophan. The order of the fields is D gene, V gene, J gene, clone size, CDR3 protein, CDR3 DNA. The D gene is left open where the match is weak. The size of a clone is reported for some rows only, either as once, few or many, or as a class for expanded clones.

D: TRBD2
V: TRBV9
J: TRBJ2-1
size: .
CDR3: CATGRGRGGNEQFF
DNA: TGTGCCACCGGCCGGGGCCGGGGGGGCAATGAGCAGTTCTTC

D: .
V: TRBV27
J: TRBJ2-2
size: .
CDR3: CASSLPNTGELFF
DNA: TGTGCCAGCAGTTTGCCGAACACCGGGGAGCTGTTTTTT

D: TRBD1
V: TRBV27
J: TRBJ2-7
size: once
CDR3: CASSLSGTGAIEQYF
DNA: TGTGCCAGCAGTTTATCGGGGACAGGGGCCATCGAGCAGTACTTC

D: .
V: TRBV9
J: TRBJ2-1
size: .
CDR3: CASSVSTAYNEQFF
DNA: TGTGCCAGCAGCGTATCTACAGCATACAATGAGCAGTTCTTC

D: .
V: TRBV15
J: TRBJ1-2
size: .
CDR3: CATSFEEGVYSGYTF
DNA: TGTGCCACCAGCTTCGAGGAGGGGGTATACTCTGGCTACACCTTC

D: TRBD2
V: TRBV7-9
J: TRBJ2-1
size: .
CDR3: CASSLVRTSEGEQFF
DNA: TGTGCCAGCAGCTTAGTTCGGACTAGCGAGGGTGAGCAGTTCTTC

D: .
V: TRBV27
J: TRBJ2-7
size: .
CDR3: CASSFGSTRYYEQYF
DNA: TGTGCCAGCAGTTTCGGTAGTACCCGTTATTACGAGCAGTACTTC

D: .
V: TRBV24-1
J: TRBJ2-1
size: few
CDR3: CATRSRDIDNEQFF
DNA: TGTGCCACCAGGAGCCGGGACATAGACAATGAGCAGTTCTTC

D: .
V: TRBV20-1
J: TRBJ1-2
size: once
CDR3: CSASSNYGYTF
DNA: TGCAGTGCTAGTTCCAACTATGGCTACACCTTC

D: .
V: TRBV27
J: TRBJ1-1
size: .
CDR3: CASSLKIDRMNTEAFF
DNA: TGTGCCAGCAGTTTGAAAATCGACAGGATGAACACTGAAGCTTTCTTT

D: .
V: TRBV4-2
J: TRBJ2-7
size: .
CDR3: CASSQDRTYEQYF
DNA: TGTGCCAGCAGCCAAGATCGGACCTACGAGCAGTACTTC

D: .
V: TRBV4-1
J: TRBJ1-2
size: .
CDR3: CASTNRGDDGYTF
DNA: TGCGCCAGCACAAATAGGGGGGATGATGGCTACACCTTC

D: .
V: TRBV7-6
J: TRBJ2-3
size: .
CDR3: CASAAYPEDTQYF
DNA: TGTGCCAGCGCTGCCTACCCCGAGGATACGCAGTATTTT

D: TRBD2
V: TRBV4-1
J: TRBJ2-7
size: .
CDR3: CASSLGLGLGEQYF
DNA: TGCGCCAGCAGCCTGGGACTAGGGCTCGGCGAGCAGTACTTC

D: TRBD1
V: TRBV13
J: TRBJ2-3
size: .
CDR3: CASSLRGGEDEDTQYF
DNA: TGTGCCAGCAGCTTACGAGGGGGCGAGGACGAAGATACGCAGTATTTT

D: TRBD1
V: TRBV13
J: TRBJ1-2
size: .
CDR3: CASSLGTGDYGYTF
DNA: TGTGCCAGCAGCCTAGGGACAGGGGACTATGGCTACACCTTC

D: .
V: TRBV27
J: TRBJ1-2
size: large
CDR3: CASSYDNYYGYTF
DNA: TGTGCCAGCAGTTATGATAATTACTATGGCTACACCTTC

D: .
V: TRBV7-8
J: TRBJ1-1
size: medium-sized
CDR3: CASSLRKISTEAFF
DNA: TGTGCCAGCAGCTTAAGGAAAATCAGCACTGAAGCTTTCTTT

D: TRBD1
V: TRBV29-1
J: TRBJ1-2
size: .
CDR3: CSVTGGAGYGYTF
DNA: TGCAGCGTGACAGGGGGCGCCGGCTATGGCTACACCTTC

D: .
V: TRBV3-1/TRBV3-2
J: TRBJ2-2
size: .
CDR3: CASMGGELFF
DNA: TGTGCCAGCATGGGTGGGGAGCTGTTTTTT

D: .
V: TRBV12-5
J: TRBJ1-2
size: .
CDR3: CASGLQGGDGYTF
DNA: TGTGCTAGTGGTTTACAGGGAGGTGATGGCTACACCTTC

D: .
V: TRBV24-1
J: TRBJ2-2
size: .
CDR3: CATSVGGNTGELFF
DNA: TGTGCCACCAGTGTCGGGGGGAACACCGGGGAGCTGTTTTTT

D: .
V: TRBV7-9
J: TRBJ2-1
size: once
CDR3: CASTLTTSYNEQFF
DNA: TGTGCCAGCACCCTCACAACTAGTTACAATGAGCAGTTCTTC

D: .
V: TRBV6-1
J: TRBJ2-7
size: .
CDR3: CASSEQVGSYEQYF
DNA: TGTGCCAGCAGTGAACAGGTCGGCTCCTACGAGCAGTACTTC

D: .
V: TRBV6-1
J: TRBJ1-2
size: .
CDR3: CASSEALLMDGYTF
DNA: TGTGCCAGCAGTGAAGCGCTTCTAATGGATGGCTACACCTTC

D: TRBD1
V: TRBV7-8
J: TRBJ2-7
size: .
CDR3: CASRPTGTGGEQYF
DNA: TGTGCCAGCAGGCCAACCGGGACAGGGGGCGAGCAGTACTTC